Below, 32 T cell receptor beta chains from the same sample are listed, as sequenced in a study of blood T cells in healthy people across ages. A second 7 to 11 cycle PCR used barcoded and J-beta primers. TCRdb reprocessed the 5' RACE reads via MiXCR and lists one record per CDR3 protein. Of about 930,000 distinct CDR3 sequences in the sample, about 28% are singletons; the top ten hold around 9.6%. The sample also formed part of further work on T cells of mothers and their children.

The sequenced sample was blood. The origin of the receptors is a woman aged 40 to 50 in good health.

Remarks on this clonotype: A much larger clone differs from this one at a single base, so this may be a read error. The V call is TRBV29-1, the J call TRBJ2-1; perhaps TRBD2 as D (5 bases). CDR1 is SQVTM, CDR2 ANQGSEA, per germline. The CDR3 sequence is 14 residues long. The ends were cut back, 0 bases at V and 13 bases at J, with 19 bases in the middle. Here the CDR3 reads CSVEDLTRWETQFF. CDR3 DNA sequence: TGCAGCGTTGAAGATTTGACCCGATGGGAGACCCAGTTCTTC.

This clonotype was picked up a small number of times. The CDR3 region has the DNA TGTGCCAGCAGTTTCGAGCAGGGGCGGGCTTTCTTT. Its protein product is CASSFEQGRAFF. This chain connects TRBV27 to TRBJ1-1; perhaps TRBD1 as D (6 bases). Trimming left V 3 bases short and J 11 bases short, with 13 bases between. This CDR3 contains 12 residues. In germline, CDR1 is MNHEY, CDR2 SMNVEV (reference sequence).

The rearrangement links TRBV7-2 to TRBJ1-4; D is unclear. Germline V lookup: CDR1 SGHTA, CDR2 FQGNSA. The ends were cut back, 1 base at V and 8 bases at J, with 8 bases in the middle. The length of the CDR3 is 13 residues. The DNA of the CDR3 is TGTGCCAGCAGCTTAGGGTGCGGGGAAAAACTGTTTTTT. It codes for CASSLGCGEKLFF.

This clonotype was observed a handful of times. The chain couples TRBV20-1 to TRBJ2-7; D possibly corresponds to TRBD2 (6 bases). Germline CDR1 DFQATT, CDR2 SNEGSKA (reference sequence). With 3 bases removed from V and 0 bases from J, the gap between germline ends came to 12 bases. The CDR3 is 14 residues long. CDR3 sequence: CSARPGLYSYEQYF. CDR3 bases: TGCAGTGCTAGGCCGGGACTGTACTCCTACGAGCAGTACTTC.

The chain carries TRBV3-1 and TRBJ2-3, with unresolved D. V was cut by 4 bases and J by 4 bases, with 12 bases left in between. Germline loops: CDR1 LGHDT, CDR2 YNNKEL (reference sequence). The length of the CDR3 is 14 residues. The chain's CDR3 is CASSPDTVADTQYF. For the CDR3, the DNA is TGTGCCAGCAGCCCCGACACCGTGGCAGATACGCAGTATTTT.

This clonotype has only a few counts. The chain couples TRBV3-1 to TRBJ1-2, with 8 positions matching TRBD1. V gave up 3 bases and J gave up 1 base; unmatched junction bases: 4. The CDR3 has 15 amino acids. CDR1 and CDR2 (germline): LGHDT, YNNKEL (reference sequence). The CDR3 region has the DNA TGTGCCAGCAGCCAGGGACAGGTAGTTAACTATGGCTACACCTTC. Translating gives CASSQGQVVNYGYTF.

The CDR3: CASRNPTSGGVTGQYF. CDR3 DNA sequence: TGTGCCAGCAGAAACCCCACTAGCGGGGGGGTGACTGGGCAGTACTTC. The V gene is TRBV28, the J gene TRBJ2-4; 13 nucleotides match TRBD2. Germline assignment: CDR1 MDHEN and CDR2 SYDVKM. J lost 13 bases, V lost 6 bases, and 15 bases had no gene match. This CDR3 region has 16 residues.

In DNA, the CDR3 is TGTGCCAGCAGCCTCAGGGGGGGGACACCACAAGAGACCCAGTACTTC. It specifies CASSLRGGTPQETQYF. This chain connects TRBV14 to TRBJ2-5; D may be TRBD1 or TRBD2 (7 bases each). V was trimmed by 4 bases and J by 2 bases, leaving 17 bases between them. This CDR3 comprises 16 residues. Germline loops: CDR1 SGHDN, CDR2 FVKESK.

The sample holds a few counts of this clonotype. Here the CDR3 DNA reads TGTGCCAGCAGCACCCTCGGGGGGGCAGGGGGCCTTTACTATGGCTACACCTTC. Residues: CASSTLGGAGGLYYGYTF. J is TRBJ1-2 and V is TRBV7-9, with TRBD1 matching 8 bases. The germline V gene has CDR1 SEHNR and CDR2 FQNEAQ (reference sequence). CDR3 length equals 18 residues. V shed 5 bases, J shed 3 bases, and the junction held 17 bases outside the gene matches.

In its sample, this clonotype was seen a few times. The rearrangement joins TRBV30 to TRBJ1-4; tentatively, D is TRBD1 (6 bases). The length of the CDR3 is 15 residues. V lost 3 bases to trimming and J lost 5 bases, with 16 bases between them. From germline, CDR1 is GTSNPN and CDR2 SVGIG (reference sequence). The CDR3 coding sequence is TGTGCCTGGAGCGTACGCGGGGGGACAAATGAAAAACTGTTTTTT. Translated, it gives CAWSVRGGTNEKLFF.

Only a few counts were recorded for this clonotype. The chain joins TRBV28 to TRBJ1-2; maybe TRBD1 (5 bases). Per the germline V gene, CDR1 is MDHEN and CDR2 is SYDVKM. Trimming pared 7 bases from V and 8 bases from J, leaving 17 bases between. The CDR3 covers 13 residues. As DNA, the CDR3 is TGTGCCAGCACTCCTCCGGGGGGAGGGGGCTACACCTTC. This translates into CASTPPGGGGYTF.

As concerns this clonotype: This likely comes from a read error, as the CDR3 has no conserved phenylalanine or tryptophan at its end. This sequence joins TRBV5-1 and TRBJ2-5; D is uncertain. The DNA end favors TRBJ2-7, so the J call may be wrong. The CDR3 consists of 15 residues. The germline V gene has CDR1 SGHRS and CDR2 YFSETQ. The CDR3 protein is CASREGSRVTYEQYC. DNA of the CDR3: TGCGCCAGCAGAGAAGGTTCTCGGGTTACCTACGAGCAGTACTGC.

The chain combines TRBV7-9 with TRBJ1-2; D is unclear. The CDR3 loop spans 13 amino acids. CDR1 is SEHNR and CDR2 is FQNEAQ in the germline V gene (reference sequence). V lost 10 bases and J lost 13, with 25 bases in between. The CDR3 sequence: CATNTVGGGVFTF. The CDR3 DNA reads TGTGCCACCAACACTGTCGGCGGTGGCGTATTCACCTTC.

This clonotype was counted a few times. The chain carries TRBV12-3 or TRBV12-4 and TRBJ1-5; D call uncertain. This CDR3 contains 16 residues. V dropped 1 base and J dropped 1 base, with 11 bases sitting between them. CDR3 coding DNA: TGTGCCAGCAGTTTAGTAGCCGGGGTAAGCAATCAGCCCCAGCATTTT. Translating it yields CASSLVAGVSNQPQHF.

The rearrangement uses TRBV28 and TRBJ1-2; D gene unclear. Germline CDR1 reads MDHEN; CDR2 reads SYDVKM. The CDR3 is made up of 12 amino acids. With 8 bases removed from V and 5 bases from J, the gap between germline ends came to 12 bases. The CDR3 sequence: CASLDIGYGYTF. In DNA, the CDR3 is TGTGCCAGCCTAGACATAGGGTATGGCTACACCTTC.

The rearrangement links TRBV5-1 to TRBJ1-5, with 9 nucleotides matching TRBD1. J was trimmed by 5 bases and V by 3 bases; bases with no gene match: 6. The CDR3 contains 15 residues. Germline V CDR1 and CDR2: SGHRS, YFSETQ. The DNA of the CDR3 is TGCGCCAGCAGCTCGGGACAGGGCAGCCATCAGCCCCAGCATTTT. This gives the protein CASSSGQGSHQPQHF. Combining the CDR3 with reference TRBV5-1 and TRBJ1-5 gives the whole variable domain KAGVTQTPRYLIKTRGQQVTLSCSPISGHRSVSWYQQTPGQGLQFLFEYFSETQRNKGNFPGRFSGRQFSNSRSEMNVSTLELGDSALYLCASSSGQGSHQPQHFGDGTRLSIL.

The chain uses TRBV3-1 and TRBJ2-3; 11 bases are a match to TRBD2. CDR3 length: 21 amino acids. Germline trimming cut 1 base from V and 1 base from J; bases unmatched to any gene: 16. Germline V gene data show CDR1 as LGHDT and CDR2 as YNNKEL (reference sequence). Here the CDR3 reads CASSQGWLLGGLADGTDTQYF. In nucleotides, the CDR3 is TGTGCCAGCAGCCAAGGTTGGTTGCTAGGGGGACTAGCGGACGGCACAGATACGCAGTATTTT.

With respect to this clonotype: The conserved phenylalanine or tryptophan normally closing the CDR3 is absent here, so this likely arose from a read error. The limits of the CDR3 on the DNA are not certain, so only TCRdb's listed CDR3 is given. J is TRBJ2-5 and V is TRBV20-1; the listed D gene, TRBD1, was not tested against the DNA. CDR1 is DFQATT and CDR2 is SNEGSKA in the germline V gene (reference sequence). The CDR3 length is 17 residues, termini included. The CDR3 region is CSPPDRDSSEYGYTFGS.

This clonotype was recorded a few times. This chain uses TRBV7-3 with TRBJ2-2; tentative D call: TRBD1 (6 bases). Looked up from germline, CDR1 is SGHTA and CDR2 is FQGTGA. The CDR3 is made up of 16 amino acids. V was cut by 2 bases and J by 7 bases, with 17 bases left in between. The CDR3 nucleotides are TGTGCCAGCAGCTTAGAGACAGGCTTGTTTCTCGGGGAGCTGTTTTTT. Encoded protein: CASSLETGLFLGELFF.

The CDR3, as DNA: TGCAGTGCCCCGGGGGACAGGGGAGATGGCTACACCTTC. This encodes CSAPGDRGDGYTF. The J gene is TRBJ1-2, the V gene TRBV20-1; 10 bases fit TRBD1. V lost 6 bases to trimming and J lost 6 bases; unmatched junction nucleotides: 7. Germline loops: CDR1 DFQATT, CDR2 SNEGSKA (reference sequence). This CDR3 is 13 amino acids long.

This clonotype was detected only once. The gene calls are TRBV25-1 and TRBJ1-2; 7 bases match TRBD1. The germline gives CDR1 MGHDK, CDR2 SYGVNS. This CDR3 contains 16 residues. The junction had 9 bases not matched to a gene; V was cut back by 3 bases and J by 2 bases. This CDR3 reads CASSDTRDSGNYGYTF. The DNA for the CDR3 is TGTGCCAGCAGTGATACAAGGGACAGCGGAAACTATGGCTACACCTTC.

This clonotype was detected a few times. Just one base apart from a much larger clone, this may be a read error. The rearrangement uses TRBV19 and TRBJ2-6; possibly TRBD2 for D (5 bases). The V gene lost 5 bases and the J gene lost 0 bases, with 11 bases spanning the gap. The CDR3 spans 16 residues. The germline V gene has CDR1 LNHDA and CDR2 SQIVND (reference sequence). The CDR3 coding sequence is TGTGCCAGTAGTCCCGGACGGGACTCTGGGGCCAACGTCCTGACTTTC. Amino acids: CASSPGRDSGANVLTF.

This clonotype was counted between two and nine times. Just one base apart from a much larger clone, this may be a read error. The rearrangement links TRBV27 to TRBJ2-6; a possible D gene is TRBD1 (5 bases). CDR3 length: 17 amino acids. Per germline, CDR1 MNHEY and CDR2 SMNVEV (reference sequence). CDR3 sequence (DNA): TGTGCCAGCAGTCCGAGAGGACGGTCCTCTGGGGCCAACGTCCCGACTTTC. This codes for CASSPRGRSSGANVPTF.

This clonotype was counted at least ten times. The chain links TRBV27 to TRBJ2-7, with a possible D match to TRBD2 (6 bases). Germline V gene lookup returns CDR1 MNHEY and CDR2 SMNVEV (reference sequence). With 2 bases removed from V and 4 bases from J, the gap between germline ends came to 15 bases. This CDR3 has 15 residues. The CDR3 loop is CASSLRRGGSYEQYF. The CDR3 nucleotides read TGTGCCAGCAGTTTAAGGCGGGGAGGTTCTTACGAGCAGTACTTC.

In regard to this clonotype: A read error may explain this, as a much larger clone is one base away. The chain is built from TRBV10-3 and TRBJ2-5; D is undetermined. The end of the DNA aligns better with TRBJ2-1, so the J call may be wrong. CDR1 and CDR2 (germline): ENHRY, SYGVKD. The CDR3 is 13 residues long. CDR3 protein: CAISEGDQETQFF. The CDR3 DNA follows: TGTGCCATCAGTGAGGGAGACCAAGAGACCCAGTTCTTC.

This clonotype has just one count. This chain joins TRBV18 and TRBJ2-5, with no clear D. Germline V gene sequence: CDR1 KGHSH, CDR2 LQKENI. V lost 1 base and J 2 bases, leaving 11 bases between the germline ends. The CDR3 covers 15 residues. CDR3 sequence: CASSPLSAAQETQYF. CDR3 bases: TGTGCCAGCTCACCACTTTCGGCAGCTCAAGAGACCCAGTACTTC. Combining the CDR3 with reference TRBV18 and TRBJ2-5 gives the whole variable domain NAGVMQNPRHLVRRRGQEARLRCSPMKGHSHVYWYRQLPEEGLKFMVYLQKENIIDESGMPKERFSAEFPKEGPSILRIQQVVRGDSAAYFCASSPLSAAQETQYFGPGTRLLVL.

This clonotype was observed many times. The chain links TRBV29-1 to TRBJ2-7, with a tentative D call TRBD1 (5 bases). Germline V gives CDR1 SQVTM, CDR2 ANQGSEA. The CDR3 consists of 14 residues. V lost 0 bases, J lost 3 bases, and 12 bases lay in between. CDR3 in DNA: TGCAGCGTTGAAGAAGGGGATGTGAGCTACGAGCAGTACTTC. This sequence encodes CSVEEGDVSYEQYF.

This clonotype was detected many times. The chain employs TRBV5-1 and TRBJ2-7, with D perhaps TRBD1 (6 bases). V lost 5 bases to trimming and J lost 3 bases, with 21 bases between them. From germline, CDR1 is SGHRS and CDR2 YFSETQ. This CDR3 is 16 amino acids long. As DNA, the CDR3 is TGCGCCAGCAGTTCCGTCCCCAGGGGTCGTATCTACGAGCAGTACTTC. Translation gives CASSSVPRGRIYEQYF.

In its sample, this clonotype was seen a few times. The chain joins TRBV5-1 to TRBJ2-1; 10 bases line up with TRBD1. CDR3 length: 16 residues. CDR1 is SGHRS, CDR2 YFSETQ, per germline. Unmatched junction bases numbered 9, after V lost 2 bases and J lost 7 bases. CDR3 in amino acids: CASSFWWAGQGNEQFF. The DNA of the CDR3 is TGCGCCAGCAGCTTCTGGTGGGCGGGACAGGGGAATGAGCAGTTCTTC.

The chain combines TRBV20-1 with TRBJ1-1; no reliable D call. Germline V gene lookup returns CDR1 DFQATT and CDR2 SNEGSKA (reference sequence). V was pared by 0 bases and J by 6 bases, with 17 bases between. This CDR3 spans 15 amino acids. CDR3 in DNA: TGCAGTGCTAGAGATCCTCCCGGCCTTAACCCTGAAGCTTTCTTT. Its translation is CSARDPPGLNPEAFF.

In its sample, this clonotype was seen a few times. The V and J genes are TRBV7-6 and TRBJ2-4; TRBD1 matches at 8 bases. TRBJ2-7 matches the DNA end more closely, so the J call is doubtful. Germline CDR1 reads SGHVS; CDR2 reads FNYEAQ. The CDR3 runs 16 residues. CDR3 in amino acids: CASSLALGGQAPEQYF. The CDR3 DNA sequence: TGTGCCAGCAGCTTAGCGCTAGGGGGACAGGCACCCGAGCAGTACTTC.

The chain employs TRBV7-2 and TRBJ1-6; 7 bases line up with TRBD1. The CDR3 totals 14 residues. Germline trimming cut 4 bases from V and 6 bases from J; bases unmatched to any gene: 3. Germline V gene data show CDR1 as SGHTA and CDR2 as FQGNSA. CDR3 in amino acids: CASSWGQRNSPLHF. CDR3 nucleotide sequence: TGTGCCAGCAGCTGGGGACAGCGTAATTCACCCCTCCACTTT.